This is a list of T cell receptor beta chains from one sample in a study of blood T cell repertoires in COVID-19. Clones were sequenced by immunoSEQ multiplex PCR, and TCRdb holds only the in-frame ones, with some missing. The sample has about 110,000 clones, just under 90% seen once; the top ten hold approximately 1.1%. The sample was peripheral blood. The receptors were gathered from a human donor in a cohort sampled during active COVID-19. Each CDR3 is given with its conserved first and last residue. The D gene is left open where the match is weak. A clone size is listed for some rows: how often the clone was seen (once, few, many), or a class if it is expanded.

V	size	D	J	length	DNA	CDR3
TRBV5-3	once	TRBD1	TRBJ1-1	18	TGTGCCAGAAGCTTGCCGGGACAGGGGGCTCCGGTGGACACTGAAGCTTTCTTT	CARSLPGQGAPVDTEAFF
TRBV28	NA	TRBD2	TRBJ2-7	14	TGTGCCAGCAGTTTAGGGGGGGGACCCTACGAGCAGTACTTC	CASSLGGGPYEQYF
TRBV7-9	NA	NA	TRBJ2-3	14	TGTGCCAGCAGCTTGGAGGGGTCCACAGATACGCAGTATTTT	CASSLEGSTDTQYF
TRBV3-1/TRBV3-2	NA	NA	TRBJ1-5	15	TGTGCCAGCAGCGTTACACAGGGCGCAAGCCAGCCCCAGCATTTT	CASSVTQGASQPQHF
TRBV9	NA	TRBD1	TRBJ2-7	14	TGTGCCAGCAGCGTATCAGGGGGAAGCTACGAGCAGTACTTC	CASSVSGGSYEQYF
TRBV5-5	NA	NA	TRBJ1-3	16	TGTGCCAGCAGCTTGGATCTGGGGCGCTCTGGAAACACCATATATTTT	CASSLDLGRSGNTIYF
TRBV19	NA	TRBD1	TRBJ2-3	15	TGTGCCAGTAGTATCGCAGGGGGCGGGGTAGATACGCAGTATTTT	CASSIAGGGVDTQYF
TRBV28	NA	NA	TRBJ1-2	12	TGTGCCAGCAGTTTAGCAGACTATGGCTACACCTTC	CASSLADYGYTF
TRBV14	NA	NA	TRBJ1-2	13	TGTGCCAGCAGCCCGACTCTCTCCTATGGCTACACCTTC	CASSPTLSYGYTF
TRBV9	NA	NA	TRBJ2-4	16	TGTGCCAGCAGCGTATTTGGGGGGGCCCCCAAAAACATTCAGTACTTC	CASSVFGGAPKNIQYF
TRBV4-3	NA	NA	TRBJ2-3	15	TGCGCCAGCAGCCAACTTCGAGCGGGCACAGATACGCAGTATTTT	CASSQLRAGTDTQYF
TRBV15	NA	TRBD1	TRBJ2-5	19	TGTGCCACCAGCAGAGATAGAGGGACAGGCACCAGGGCCCAAGAGACCCAGTACTTC	CATSRDRGTGTRAQETQYF